These T cell receptor beta chains were read from a single sample in a study of T cell repertoires in aging, cancer and after chemotherapy. TCRdb independently ran MiXCR on the multiplex PCR reads; one entry per CDR3 protein. The table has several thousand distinct CDR3 sequences, roughly half seen once. Source material: blood. The receptors here all came from a human donor with a solid tumor. The CDR3 runs from the conserved cysteine through the conserved F or W. The D gene is left open where the match is weak. Only some rows state a clone size, as once, few, many or a class for expanded clones.

j_call | d_call | v_call | cdr3_length | clone_size | cdr3_aa | cdr3_nt
TRBJ2-7 | NA | TRBV14 | 14 | NA | CTSSLTTVSYEQYF | TGTACCAGCAGCCTAACGACAGTCTCCTACGAGCAGTACTTC
TRBJ1-1 | NA | TRBV25-1 | 14 | NA | CASSDGGTNTEAFF | TGTGCCAGCAGTGACGGGGGAACGAACACTGAAGCTTTCTTT
TRBJ1-1 | TRBD1 | TRBV20-1 | 15 | NA | CSARPGGGRGTEAFF | TGCAGTGCTCGCCCAGGGGGGGGAAGGGGGACTGAAGCTTTCTTT
TRBJ1-2 | TRBD1 | TRBV10-3 | 15 | few | CAISPGTGDIHGYTF | TGTGCCATCAGCCCCGGGACAGGGGACATTCATGGCTACACCTTC
TRBJ2-2 | NA | TRBV19 | 12 | NA | CASSIVTGELFF | TGTGCCAGTAGTATCGTTACCGGGGAGCTGTTTTTT
TRBJ1-1 | TRBD1 | TRBV20-1 | 14 | NA | CSARPGQGWTEAFF | TGCAGTGCTCGTCCCGGACAGGGTTGGACTGAAGCTTTCTTT
TRBJ2-1 | TRBD2 | TRBV20-1 | 13 | NA | CSAMTSGINEQFF | TGCAGTGCTATGACTAGCGGGATCAATGAGCAGTTCTTC
TRBJ2-3 | NA | TRBV29-1 | 16 | once | CSVTREGSLSTDTQYF | TGCAGCGTTACTAGAGAGGGGTCACTCAGCACAGATACGCAGTATTTT
TRBJ1-2 | TRBD1 | TRBV29-1 | 15 | NA | CSVGGQGGSTYGYTF | TGCAGCGTTGGGGGACAGGGGGGCTCAACCTATGGCTACACCTTC
TRBJ2-1 | NA | TRBV25-1 | 13 | NA | CASSGGLYNEQFF | TGTGCCAGCAGTGGCGGGCTCTACAATGAGCAGTTCTTC
TRBJ2-7 | TRBD2 | TRBV5-1 | 14 | few | CASAASGSWDEQYF | TGCGCCAGCGCCGCGAGCGGGAGTTGGGACGAGCAGTACTTC
TRBJ2-7 | NA | TRBV19 | 14 | few | CASSWAAGGYEQYF | TGTGCCAGTAGTTGGGCCGCTGGGGGCTACGAGCAGTACTTC
TRBJ1-2 | NA | TRBV6-1 | 14 | NA | CAHQRAEANYGYTF | TGTGCCCACCAAAGGGCTGAAGCTAACTATGGCTACACCTTC
TRBJ2-3 | NA | TRBV6-4 | 14 | NA | CASSEGIGTDTQYF | TGTGCCAGCAGTGAGGGGATAGGCACAGATACGCAGTATTTT
TRBJ1-1 | TRBD1 | TRBV20-1 | 13 | few | CSASGQGGTEAFF | TGCAGTGCGTCCGGACAGGGGGGCACTGAAGCTTTCTTT
TRBJ2-7 | NA | TRBV24-1 | 11 | few | CATSEGYEQYF | TGTGCCACCAGTGAAGGCTACGAGCAGTACTTC
TRBJ1-1 | TRBD1 | TRBV20-1 | 16 | few | CSARKRDRGVDTEAFF | TGCAGTGCCCGGAAAAGGGACAGGGGGGTGGACACTGAAGCTTTCTTT
TRBJ1-1 | TRBD1 | TRBV19 | 13 | few | CASTQGENTEAFF | TGTGCCAGTACCCAGGGGGAGAACACTGAAGCTTTCTTT
TRBJ2-3 | NA | TRBV7-2 | 16 | NA | CASSFYRDTSTDTQYF | TGTGCCAGCAGCTTTTACAGGGATACTAGCACAGATACGCAGTATTTT
TRBJ2-1 | TRBD2 | TRBV7-2 | 12 | few | CASSRLANEQFF | TGTGCCAGCAGCAGACTAGCGAATGAGCAGTTCTTC
TRBJ1-1 | TRBD1 | TRBV7-2 | 15 | few | CASSLVGTGNTEAFF | TGTGCCAGCAGCTTAGTTGGGACAGGGAACACTGAAGCTTTCTTT
TRBJ1-2 | TRBD1 | TRBV5-6 | 13 | few | CASSQGQLYGYTF | TGTGCCAGCAGCCAGGGACAGCTCTATGGCTACACCTTC
TRBJ2-1 | NA | TRBV7-9 | 13 | few | CAGQDEGSDEQFF | TGTGCCGGCCAGGATGAGGGCTCAGATGAGCAGTTCTTC
TRBJ1-2 | NA | TRBV11-1 | 13 | NA | CASSLTGRADYTF | TGTGCCAGCAGCTTAACCGGACGAGCGGACTACACCTTC
TRBJ2-1 | TRBD2 | TRBV9 | 17 | NA | CASSGYSGTSGYNEQFF | TGTGCCAGCAGCGGATACTCCGGGACTAGCGGGTACAATGAGCAGTTCTTC
TRBJ2-3 | TRBD2 | TRBV19 | 14 | once | CASSMRTSEDTQYF | TGTGCCAGTAGTATGAGGACTAGCGAAGATACGCAGTATTTT
TRBJ1-5 | NA | TRBV19 | 15 | NA | CASSIAGVRNQPQHF | TGTGCCAGTAGTATCGCCGGGGTGAGAAATCAGCCCCAGCATTTT
TRBJ2-6 | NA | TRBV5-6 | 15 | few | CASSFWGAGANVLTF | TGTGCCAGCAGCTTTTGGGGAGCTGGGGCCAACGTCCTGACTTTC